The 25 T cell receptor beta chains reported below all come from one sample, sequenced in a study of CD8 T cells in ankylosing spondylitis (dated by TCRdb to about 2017). The library came from 5' RACE. Sequencing took place on an Illumina HiSeq 2500. The public reads were quality trimmed at Q25 with fastp and then assembled into clones with MiXCR by TCRdb, keeping productive beta chains. CDR3 protein sequences are deduplicated, and each keeps its most common genes and DNA. The sample table contains under 400,000 distinct CDR3 sequences; only one count was recorded for 9.5% to 13% of them. The ten biggest clones cover more than 7% of the sample. Material for sequencing was blood, either unsorted or a sorted T cell fraction (not recorded which). These receptors were taken from a female donor with ankylosing spondylitis or in good health (not recorded which).

This clonotype was found a few times. The chain links TRBV19 to TRBJ1-1, with 9 positions matching TRBD1. Trimming removed 4 bases from V and 5 bases from J; junction bases left unmatched: 17. This CDR3 has 18 residues. The V gene's germline CDR1 is LNHDA and CDR2 SQIVND (reference sequence). The CDR3 DNA reads as TGTGCCAGTAGTACCATGGACAGGGGCCGTAAGGGTGGGACTGAAGCTTTCTTT. This encodes CASSTMDRGRKGGTEAFF.

This clonotype was seen a few times. J is TRBJ2-2 and V is TRBV12-3 or TRBV12-4; D is unresolved. Trimming pared 6 bases from V and 7 bases from J, leaving 12 bases between. The CDR3 extends over 13 amino acids. The CDR3 nucleotides read TGTGCCAGCAGCCCGCAGGACGGCGGGGAGCTGTTTTTT. It specifies CASSPQDGGELFF.

As to this clonotype: A read error may produce the germline difference seen at one junction end. The chain links TRBV30 to TRBJ2-5, with 7 bases fitting TRBD1. Germline V gene sequence: CDR1 GTSNPN, CDR2 SVGIG (reference sequence). The CDR3 has 12 amino acids. The CDR3 coding sequence is TGTGCCTGGGACAGGGAACGGATGACCCAGTCCTTC. The encoded protein is CAWDRERMTQSF.

At least ten counts were recorded for this clonotype. The chain joins TRBV20-1 to TRBJ2-7; no definite D call. Trimming removed 4 bases from V and 2 bases from J, with 9 bases in between. CDR1 is DFQATT, CDR2 SNEGSKA, per germline (reference sequence). This CDR3 region has 12 residues. The CDR3 sequence: CSAMSGAYEQYF. The DNA of the CDR3 is TGCAGTGCTATGTCTGGCGCCTACGAGCAGTACTTC.

This clonotype appeared many times. The chain uses TRBV15 and TRBJ2-3; D is undetermined. The germline V gene encodes CDR1 LNHNV and CDR2 YYDKDF (reference sequence). V was trimmed by 4 bases and J by 1 base, leaving 12 bases between them. The CDR3 runs 15 residues. CDR3 nucleotide sequence: TGTGCCACCAGCACTCTCACAACCGGCACAGATACGCAGTATTTT. Translating it yields CATSTLTTGTDTQYF.

This chain joins TRBV20-1 and TRBJ2-3, with D possibly TRBD1 on 6 matching bases. Looked up from germline, CDR1 is DFQATT and CDR2 is SNEGSKA (reference sequence). The CDR3 contains 15 residues. Trimming stripped 3 bases from V and 2 bases from J, with 15 bases between. CDR3 in amino acids: CSARGAGGNTDTQYF. CDR3 nucleotide sequence: TGCAGTGCTAGGGGGGCCGGTGGGAACACAGATACGCAGTATTTT.

This clonotype was recorded many times. The J gene is TRBJ2-5, the V gene TRBV20-1, with 8 bases matching TRBD2. Germline assignment: CDR1 DFQATT and CDR2 SNEGSKA (reference sequence). The ends lost 6 bases at V and 5 bases at J; junction bases unmatched: 11. The CDR3 has 14 amino acids. CDR3 nucleotides: TGCAGTGCAGGGACTAGGGGTTCCGCGGAGACCCAGTACTTC. Residues: CSAGTRGSAETQYF.

This clonotype was recorded many times. The gene calls are TRBV7-2 and TRBJ2-2, with D hard to call. The germline V gene encodes CDR1 SGHTA and CDR2 FQGNSA. CDR3 size: 12 residues. Trimming removed 5 bases from V and 9 bases from J, with 10 bases in between. As DNA, the CDR3 is TGTGCCAGCAGCCCCTATATGAGGGAGCTGTTTTTT. Encoded protein: CASSPYMRELFF.

This clonotype was seen at least ten times. V usage is TRBV28 and J usage is TRBJ2-1, with TRBD1 matching over 8 bases. J lost 5 bases, V lost 4 bases, and 4 bases had no gene match. The CDR3 length is 14 residues. Germline CDR1 and CDR2: MDHEN and SYDVKM. Written as DNA, the CDR3 is TGTGCCAGCAGTTCCTGGACAGGGAACAATGAGCAGTTCTTC. It codes for CASSSWTGNNEQFF.

The sample holds many counts of this clonotype. V is TRBV27 and J is TRBJ1-1; D ambiguous. Germline V lookup: CDR1 MNHEY, CDR2 SMNVEV (reference sequence). The CDR3 is 13 residues long. V was shortened by 4 bases and J by 5 bases, with 11 bases between the two germline ends. CDR3 coding DNA: TGTGCCAGCAGTTCGCCTGTGCGGACTGAAGCTTTCTTT. It yields the protein CASSSPVRTEAFF.

This clonotype was seen repeatedly, ten times or more. J is TRBJ1-5 and V is TRBV28; 8 bases line up with TRBD1. The CDR3 sequence is 17 residues long. V lost 4 bases to trimming and J lost 2 bases; unmatched junction nucleotides: 10. Looked up from germline, CDR1 is MDHEN and CDR2 is SYDVKM. The DNA for the CDR3 is TGTGCCAGCAGTTCGTACAGGGGGGCGAGGGGCAATCAGCCCCAGCATTTT. This codes for CASSSYRGARGNQPQHF. The variable domain in full, completed from reference TRBV28 and TRBJ1-5, reads DVKVTQSSRYLVKRTGEKVFLECVQDMDHENMFWYRQDPGLGLRLIYFSYDVKMKEKGDIPEGYSVSREKKERFSLILESASTNQTSMYLCASSSYRGARGNQPQHFGDGTRLSIL.

A few counts support this clonotype. The rearrangement uses TRBV5-5 and TRBJ1-1, with D perhaps matching TRBD1 (5 bases). The CDR3 loop spans 12 amino acids. CDR1 is SGHKS and CDR2 is YYEKEE in the germline V gene (reference sequence). V was shortened by 0 bases and J by 9 bases, with 9 bases between the two germline ends. The CDR3 DNA is TGTGCCAGCAGCTTGGGGGGCACCCAAGCTTTCTTT. As protein: CASSLGGTQAFF.

This chain uses TRBV5-1 with TRBJ2-2; 7 nucleotides line up with TRBD2. Germline V gene sequence: CDR1 SGHRS, CDR2 YFSETQ. The CDR3 consists of 14 residues. Trimming at V came to 4 bases and at J to 5 bases, leaving 5 bases not matched to a gene. The CDR3 region has the DNA TGCGCCAGCAGCGCCCTGGGAGGGACCGGGGAGCTGTTTTTT. This encodes CASSALGGTGELFF. The full variable domain, in which reference TRBV5-1 and TRBJ2-2 provide the parts outside the CDR3, is KAGVTQTPRYLIKTRGQQVTLSCSPISGHRSVSWYQQTPGQGLQFLFEYFSETQRNKGNFPGRFSGRQFSNSRSEMNVSTLELGDSALYLCASSALGGTGELFFGEGSRLTVL.

The chain links TRBV15 to TRBJ2-3; D is unresolved. CDR1 and CDR2 (germline): LNHNV, YYDKDF (reference sequence). The length of the CDR3 is 21 residues. The V end was cut by 5 bases, the J end by 1 base, with 31 bases between. Here the CDR3 DNA reads TGTGCCACCAGCTCCCACCATATAAAGTTTGGCCGATTCCCTGGCACAGATACGCAGTATTTT. This codes for CATSSHHIKFGRFPGTDTQYF.

This clonotype was recorded many times. The gene calls are TRBV5-6 and TRBJ1-2; 10 positions match TRBD1. V lost 3 bases, J lost 4 bases, and 9 bases stayed unmatched. Germline V gene data show CDR1 as SGHDT and CDR2 as YYEEEE. The CDR3 loop spans 16 amino acids. The DNA for the CDR3 is TGTGCCAGCAGCTCCAGGGACAGGGGACGATCCTATGGCTACACCTTC. It encodes CASSSRDRGRSYGYTF.

The chain carries TRBV20-1 and TRBJ1-6; D is unclear. The CDR3 has 16 amino acids. V lost 0 bases and J lost 0, with 9 bases in between. CDR1 is DFQATT and CDR2 is SNEGSKA in the germline V gene (reference sequence). Here the CDR3 reads CSARDTRSSYNSPLHF. Here the CDR3 DNA reads TGCAGTGCTAGAGATACCAGGAGCTCCTATAATTCACCCCTCCACTTT.

With regard to this clonotype: A much bigger clone sits one base away, suggesting this may be a read error. Here the CDR3 omits its conserved ending phenylalanine or tryptophan, so a read error is the likely source. The chain couples TRBV28 to TRBJ1-5; tentatively, D is TRBD1 (5 bases). The V gene's germline CDR1 is MDHEN and CDR2 SYDVKM. The CDR3 contains 15 residues. V lost 3 bases, J lost 3 bases, and 12 bases lay in between. The CDR3 here is CASSFVGRANQPQHY. DNA of the CDR3: TGTGCCAGCAGTTTTGTCGGCAGGGCCAATCAGCCCCAGCATTAT.

This clonotype has only a few counts. The J gene is TRBJ1-2, the V gene TRBV15, with D perhaps TRBD1 (6 bases). The germline gives CDR1 LNHNV, CDR2 YYDKDF (reference sequence). This CDR3 is built from 15 residues. Trimming left V 0 bases short and J 8 bases short, with 16 bases between. CDR3 region: CATSRESGTIGGYTF. The DNA of the CDR3 is TGTGCCACCAGCAGAGAATCGGGGACAATAGGCGGCTACACCTTC.

Only a few counts were recorded for this clonotype. The chain carries TRBV2 and TRBJ2-1; 7 nucleotides agree with TRBD1. Germline V lookup: CDR1 SNHLY, CDR2 FYNNEI. This CDR3 has 12 residues. V was clipped by 3 bases and J by 13 bases; unmatched bases: 6. CDR3 bases: TGTGCCAGCAGTGATACGGGACAGCCTCAGTTCTTC. Protein sequence: CASSDTGQPQFF.

This clonotype was seen many times. V gene TRBV5-8 combines with J gene TRBJ1-1, with 7 positions matching TRBD1. Germline-derived CDR1 and CDR2 are SGHTS and YDEGEE. The J segment lost 3 bases and the V segment lost 5 bases, leaving 7 bases of the junction unmatched. The CDR3 is 14 amino acids. The DNA for the CDR3 is TGTGCCAGCAGTTGGGGGGACAGTTACACTGAAGCTTTCTTT. The encoded protein is CASSWGDSYTEAFF.

This clonotype was observed many times. This rearrangement joins TRBV20-1 to TRBJ2-1, with unresolved D. Germline CDR1 DFQATT, CDR2 SNEGSKA (reference sequence). V was shortened by 1 base and J by 3 bases, with 13 bases between the two germline ends. The CDR3 consists of 15 residues. CDR3 sequence: CSARVVDKGYNEQFF. The DNA for the CDR3 is TGCAGTGCTAGAGTAGTCGACAAGGGCTACAATGAGCAGTTCTTC.

The chain combines TRBV19 with TRBJ2-1; 7 bases align to TRBD1. In germline, CDR1 is LNHDA, CDR2 SQIVND (reference sequence). This CDR3 is 16 amino acids long. The junction had 10 bases not matched to a gene; V was cut back by 4 bases and J by 4 bases. As DNA, the CDR3 is TGTGCCAGTAGTACCTCGGGACAGCGAATTTACAATGAGCAGTTCTTC. It translates to CASSTSGQRIYNEQFF.

Many counts were recorded for this clonotype. The V gene is TRBV12-3 or TRBV12-4, the J gene TRBJ2-2, with 15 bases aligning to TRBD2. The CDR3 loop spans 19 amino acids. J was trimmed by 0 bases and V by 4 bases; bases with no gene match: 6. The CDR3 spells CASSWGLAGGWANTGELFF. The CDR3 DNA sequence: TGTGCCAGCAGTTGGGGACTAGCGGGGGGCTGGGCGAACACCGGGGAGCTGTTTTTT.

This clonotype appeared a few times. This sequence joins TRBV7-9 and TRBJ1-1, with D hard to call. Trimming pared 5 bases from V and 5 bases from J, leaving 15 bases between. Germline lookup yields CDR1 SEHNR and CDR2 FQNEAQ (reference sequence). The CDR3 is made up of 14 amino acids. CDR3 DNA: TGTGCCAGCAGCAAAAACGAGGGCAGAACTGAAGCTTTCTTT. The encoded protein is CASSKNEGRTEAFF. Using reference TRBV7-9 and TRBJ1-1 for the parts outside the CDR3, the full variable domain is DTGVSQNPRHKITKRGQNVTFRCDPISEHNRLYWYRQTLGQGPEFLTYFQNEAQLEKSRLLSDRFSAERPKGSFSTLEIQRTEQGDSAMYLCASSKNEGRTEAFFGQGTRLTVV.

This clonotype has at least ten counts. The chain couples TRBV20-1 to TRBJ2-6, with TRBD1 as a possible D gene (6 bases). From germline, CDR1 is DFQATT and CDR2 SNEGSKA (reference sequence). This CDR3 region has 15 residues. V lost 5 bases, J lost 0 bases, and 11 bases lay in between. This CDR3 is CSALTGSSGANVLTF. Here the CDR3 DNA reads TGCAGTGCTTTGACAGGTTCCTCTGGGGCCAACGTCCTGACTTTC.